These 11 T cell receptor beta chains came from one sample sequenced in a study of blood T cell repertoires in COVID-19. Clones were read by immunoSEQ multiplex PCR, and TCRdb kept only the in-frame ones, dropping some. The table records 150,000 to 200,000 clones, approximately 85% of them present only once. The source material was PBMCs or T cells enriched from blood (not recorded which). These receptors came from a man aged 35-49 years who had recovered from COVID-19.

This chain uses TRBV6-5 with TRBJ1-2; 8 positions agree with TRBD1. The CDR3 is 13 residues long. J lost 6 bases, V lost 7 bases, and 7 bases had no gene match. Germline CDR1 is MNHEY and CDR2 is SVGAGI. The CDR3 nucleotides are TGTGCCAGCACCGCTGACAGGGGCCATGGCTACACCTTC. Its protein is CASTADRGHGYTF.

V is TRBV6-5 and J is TRBJ1-5; 9 bases are a match to TRBD1. The junction had 11 bases not matched to a gene; V was cut back by 7 bases and J by 7 bases. Germline CDR1 MNHEY, CDR2 SVGAGI. This CDR3 region has 15 residues. CDR3 sequence reads: CASKRQGGRGQPQHF. The CDR3 nucleotides are TGTGCCAGCAAAAGACAGGGGGGAAGGGGGCAGCCCCAGCATTTT.

The chain combines TRBV2 with TRBJ1-1, with D possibly matching TRBD1 (6 bases). CDR3 length: 11 residues. Germline V lookup: CDR1 SNHLY, CDR2 FYNNEI. V lost 6 bases, J lost 7 bases, and 9 bases lay in between. CDR3 nucleotides: TGTGCCAGCAGGCAGACAGGTGAAGCTTTCTTT. Translated: CASRQTGEAFF. Supplemented by reference TRBV2 and TRBJ1-1, the full variable domain reads EPEVTQTPSHQVTQMGQEVILRCVPISNHLYFYWYRQILGQKVEFLVSFYNNEISEKSEIFDDQFSVERPDGSNFTLKIRSTKLEDSAMYFCASRQTGEAFFGQGTRLTVV.

The V gene is TRBV25-1, the J gene TRBJ2-7; D uncertain. Looked up from germline, CDR1 is MGHDK and CDR2 is SYGVNS. CDR3 length equals 13 residues. V shed 3 bases and J shed 2 bases, with 8 bases lying between them. This CDR3 reads CASSDAQTYEQYF. Here the CDR3 DNA reads TGTGCCAGCAGTGACGCTCAGACCTACGAGCAGTACTTC.

This sequence joins TRBV12-3 or TRBV12-4 and TRBJ2-3; D not certain. Trimming left V 6 bases short and J 3 bases short, with 7 bases between. The CDR3 is 12 residues long. CDR3 protein: CASRAGTDTQYF. The CDR3 bases are TGTGCCAGCAGGGCCGGGACAGATACGCAGTATTTT.

The V gene is TRBV7-9, the J gene TRBJ2-7; tentatively, D is TRBD2 (6 bases). Germline CDR1 and CDR2: SEHNR and FQNEAQ (reference sequence). The ends were cut back, 5 bases at V and 6 bases at J, with 20 bases in the middle. The length of the CDR3 is 15 residues. The CDR3 sequence is CASSPRGPDSREQYF. CDR3 DNA: TGTGCCAGCAGCCCGCGGGGCCCTGATTCACGCGAGCAGTACTTC.

The chain links TRBV12-3 or TRBV12-4 to TRBJ2-1; 7 bases fit TRBD1. The length of the CDR3 is 12 residues. The trim removed 5 bases at V and 11 bases at J, leaving 6 bases unmatched. Here the CDR3 DNA reads TGTGCCAGCAGTCCCGCCAGGGGGAAGCAGTTCTTC. It is translated as CASSPARGKQFF.

This clone was seen only once. The chain joins TRBV7-8 to TRBJ1-1; 7 bases fit TRBD1. The germline V gene has CDR1 SGHVS and CDR2 FQNEAQ. V trimming: 4 bases; J trimming: 3 bases; junction bases outside the gene matches: 5. CDR3 length: 14 amino acids. The CDR3 DNA sequence: TGTGCCAGCAGCTACAGGGGTCGGGACACTGAAGCTTTCTTT. Translated: CASSYRGRDTEAFF.

The chain combines TRBV19 with TRBJ2-2, with TRBD1 matching over 9 bases. The CDR3 runs 16 residues. Per the germline V gene, CDR1 is LNHDA and CDR2 is SQIVND (reference sequence). Germline trimming cut 5 bases from V and 2 bases from J; bases unmatched to any gene: 6. The CDR3 here is CASSETGGRNTGELFF. The CDR3 DNA sequence: TGTGCCAGTAGTGAAACAGGGGGCCGAAACACCGGGGAGCTGTTTTTT.

V usage is TRBV9 and J usage is TRBJ1-2, with D possibly TRBD1 on 5 matching bases. The CDR3 has 14 residues. Trimming shortened V by 0 bases and J by 4 bases, and 10 bases separated the two germline ends. From germline, CDR1 is SGDLS and CDR2 YYNGEE. The CDR3 coding sequence is TGTGCCAGCAGCGTAGATGGGGGGACCTATGGCTACACCTTC. It codes for CASSVDGGTYGYTF.

V usage is TRBV5-8 and J usage is TRBJ2-7; D gene uncertain. Per the germline V gene, CDR1 is SGHTS and CDR2 is YDEGEE. V lost 9 bases and J lost 6, with 22 bases in between. This CDR3 is 14 amino acids long. In nucleotides, the CDR3 is TGTGCCACCACGTCCAGGTTCCCGTTCGTCGAGCAGTACTTC. Amino acids: CATTSRFPFVEQYF. The full variable domain, its missing parts supplied by reference TRBV5-8 and TRBJ2-7, is EAGVTQSPTHLIKTRGQQATLRCSPISGHTSVYWYQQALGLGLQFLLWYDEGEERNRGNFPPRFSGRQFPNYSSELNVNALELEDSALYLCATTSRFPFVEQYFGPGTRLTVT.